The entry that follows covers one TCR beta chain sequence. Its antigen is currently unknown. Three rounds of nested PCR, following a modified ARM-PCR protocol, produced the TCRbeta library. MiXCR, run by TCRdb on the multiplex PCR reads, gives a single entry per CDR3 protein. This table holds 60,000 to 85,000 distinct CDR3 sequences, 60% to 80% found once. The data were taken from a study of tumor and adjacent non-tumor tissue in lung cancer. The J segment lost 15 bases and the V segment lost 5 bases, leaving 22 bases of the junction unmatched. Germline values: CDR1 MNHNS, CDR2 SASEGT. The CDR3 has 16 amino acids. The template was RNA from unsorted bulk tissue. Study-level findings and limits: In normal lung, the top 100 clones were significantly more dominant than in tumor.

What was sequenced was lung tumor tissue. The sequence was collected from a woman aged 45-60 years with non-small cell lung cancer. The chain joins TRBV6-1 to TRBJ1-5; 7 nucleotides match TRBD1. The CDR3 loop is CASSHLLTGNNQLRHF. CDR3 DNA sequence: TGTGCCAGCAGTCACCTACTGACAGGGAACAATCAGCTCCGGCATTTT.